The present T cell receptor beta chain was sequenced within a study of T cell changes during pregnancy in multiple sclerosis. Per the germline V gene, CDR1 is SQVTM and CDR2 is ANQGSEA. With V trimmed by 4 bases and J by 4 bases, 0 bases remained unmatched. This CDR3 contains 12 residues. The method was immunoSEQ multiplex PCR; TCRdb's version includes in-frame clones alone and lacks a portion of them. Among fewer than 85,000 clones listed, about 94% were seen once. The source is a female donor in good health, enrolled as a control in a pregnancy study. This sample comprised peripheral blood, obtained in the first trimester of pregnancy. The chain uses TRBV29-1 and TRBJ2-2, with 7 positions matching TRBD2. The CDR3 coding sequence is TGCAGCGTTGCGGGGGGCACCGGGGAGCTGTTTTTT. Protein product: CSVAGGTGELFF.